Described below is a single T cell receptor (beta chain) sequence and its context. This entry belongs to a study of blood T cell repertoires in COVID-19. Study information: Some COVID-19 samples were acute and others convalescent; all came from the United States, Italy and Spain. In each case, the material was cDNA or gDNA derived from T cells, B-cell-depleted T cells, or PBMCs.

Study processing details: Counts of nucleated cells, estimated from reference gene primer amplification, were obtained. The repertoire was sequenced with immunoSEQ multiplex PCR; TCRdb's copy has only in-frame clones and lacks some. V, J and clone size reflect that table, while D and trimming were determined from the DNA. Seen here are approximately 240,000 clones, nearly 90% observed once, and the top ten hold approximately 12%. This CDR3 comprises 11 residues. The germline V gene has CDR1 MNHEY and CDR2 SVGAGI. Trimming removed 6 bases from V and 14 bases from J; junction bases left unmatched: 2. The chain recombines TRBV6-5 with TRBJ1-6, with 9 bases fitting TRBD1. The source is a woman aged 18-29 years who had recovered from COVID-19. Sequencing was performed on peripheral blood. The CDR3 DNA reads TGTGCCAGCAGACAGGGGGCGACCCTCCACTTT. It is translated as CASRQGATLHF.